This TCR beta chain was found in a study of regulatory T cells in long-lasting Graves disease. Study outcomes and limitations: Lower TCR diversity characterized persistent Graves' patients relative to newly diagnosed patients.

Specified time point: newly diagnosed GD, antithyroid drugs for less than 3 months. Following extraction of RNA from PBMCs, that RNA was used to make the TCR library. Germline-derived CDR1 and CDR2 are SQVTM and ANQGSEA. The CDR3 consists of 14 residues. Investigators prepared the TCR beta libraries by applying iRepertoire HTBI primers and Arm-PCR of CDR3 regions. MiXCR, run by TCRdb on the multiplex PCR reads, gives a single entry per CDR3 protein. The table shows 420,000 or so distinct CDR3 sequences, with about 17% occurring only once. Of note for this clonotype: The antigen is not known. Possible read error: a much larger clone is one base away.

The same specimen was also included in a second study, on T cells in Graves' hyperthyroidism and ophthalmopathy. That paper notes: Thyroid ultrasound and orbital computed tomography, with clinical symptoms and serum thyroxine and TRAb, informed diagnoses. The majority of expanded thyroid clonotypes above 0.001 also appeared in blood. Model output signaled ophthalmopathy a median 6.5 months ahead of onset.

The rearrangement joins TRBV29-1 to TRBJ2-3; D is ambiguous. The J call may not be correct, given that the DNA end is closer to TRBJ2-1. The TCR sequence derives from a young woman with Graves disease. Sequences were derived from peripheral blood mononuclear cells (PBMCs), sampled at new diagnosis, from a patient treated with antithyroid drugs. The CDR3 sequence is CSVEVSAFSYEQFF. CDR3 sequence (DNA): TGCAGCGTTGAAGTTTCAGCCTTCTCCTACGAGCAGTTCTTC.